This T cell receptor (beta chain) appears in the sequencing data of a study of tumor-infiltrating lymphocytes in primary liver carcinoma. Study in general: The yield of productive TCRbeta reads per sample was roughly 3.5 to 7.13 million and was similar across tissue types.

Germline loops: CDR1 SGHAT, CDR2 FQNNGV. CDR3 length equals 14 residues. Co-extracting RNA and DNA was done with roughly 17-32 mg of unsorted bulk tissue as input. Every patient in the cohort had a primary liver carcinoma. That carcinoma was treated by surgical resection. Concerning this clonotype: Its specificity is unknown. The junction shows a germline mismatch at one end, possibly a read error.

A primer in the constant region served to generate TCR beta cDNA from around 500 ng of total RNA. Researchers made the TCR beta libraries by running three nested multiplex PCR rounds with slightly modified ARM-PCR. A C-beta reverse primer and TRBV1-TRBV30 forward primers served in each of the first two PCR rounds, at around 10 cycles apiece. In TCRdb, the multiplex PCR reads were re-called with MiXCR into one record per CDR3 protein. Of 90,000 to 100,000 distinct CDR3 sequences listed, about 70% are singletons. Study results and caveats: Whereas tumor region pairs overlapped more, tumor-adjacent and tumor-blood pairs overlapped less. Tumor top-250-clone fraction significantly exceeded that of blood (p = 0.039).

The chain has TRBV11-2 and TRBJ1-2, with 8 bases identical to TRBD1. Sequenced input: liver tumor tissue from sampling region 5. Stated subset: tumor region T5, tumor centre. This TCR was sampled from an older woman with primary liver carcinoma and hepatitis B virus infection. In DNA form, the CDR3 reads TGCGCCGGCAGCTTCACACAGGGGGGGGATGGCTACACCTTC. Residues: CAGSFTQGGDGYTF.